This T cell receptor (beta chain) is from a study of T cells in Graves' hyperthyroidism and ophthalmopathy. Study results and limitations: The model anticipated ophthalmopathy a median around six months pre-onset. Most clonotypes expanded in thyroid above 0.001 were likewise present in blood.

Template material for amplifying TCR beta CDR3 regions consisted of RNA transcripts. Primed by the HTBI set, a first-round RT-PCR was run on the TCR CDR3. TCRdb redid the calling of the multiplex PCR reads with MiXCR, one entry per CDR3 protein. The sample lists fewer than 650,000 distinct CDR3 sequences, around 50% occurring once. With regard to this clonotype: The antigen remains unidentified.

The CDR3 runs 12 residues. Germline V gene lookup returns CDR1 SEHNR and CDR2 FQNEAQ (reference sequence). Trimming cost V 3 bases and J 11 bases, with 8 bases left between them. The source of this sequence is an adult woman with Graves' disease, either hyperthyroidism or ophthalmopathy (not recorded which). The chain links TRBV7-9 to TRBJ1-6; D remains unclear. The sequencing sample was made of peripheral blood or thyroid tissue (not recorded which). For the CDR3, the DNA is TGTGCCAGCAGCTTCTGGAGGACACCCCTCCACTTT. The encoded protein is CASSFWRTPLHF.